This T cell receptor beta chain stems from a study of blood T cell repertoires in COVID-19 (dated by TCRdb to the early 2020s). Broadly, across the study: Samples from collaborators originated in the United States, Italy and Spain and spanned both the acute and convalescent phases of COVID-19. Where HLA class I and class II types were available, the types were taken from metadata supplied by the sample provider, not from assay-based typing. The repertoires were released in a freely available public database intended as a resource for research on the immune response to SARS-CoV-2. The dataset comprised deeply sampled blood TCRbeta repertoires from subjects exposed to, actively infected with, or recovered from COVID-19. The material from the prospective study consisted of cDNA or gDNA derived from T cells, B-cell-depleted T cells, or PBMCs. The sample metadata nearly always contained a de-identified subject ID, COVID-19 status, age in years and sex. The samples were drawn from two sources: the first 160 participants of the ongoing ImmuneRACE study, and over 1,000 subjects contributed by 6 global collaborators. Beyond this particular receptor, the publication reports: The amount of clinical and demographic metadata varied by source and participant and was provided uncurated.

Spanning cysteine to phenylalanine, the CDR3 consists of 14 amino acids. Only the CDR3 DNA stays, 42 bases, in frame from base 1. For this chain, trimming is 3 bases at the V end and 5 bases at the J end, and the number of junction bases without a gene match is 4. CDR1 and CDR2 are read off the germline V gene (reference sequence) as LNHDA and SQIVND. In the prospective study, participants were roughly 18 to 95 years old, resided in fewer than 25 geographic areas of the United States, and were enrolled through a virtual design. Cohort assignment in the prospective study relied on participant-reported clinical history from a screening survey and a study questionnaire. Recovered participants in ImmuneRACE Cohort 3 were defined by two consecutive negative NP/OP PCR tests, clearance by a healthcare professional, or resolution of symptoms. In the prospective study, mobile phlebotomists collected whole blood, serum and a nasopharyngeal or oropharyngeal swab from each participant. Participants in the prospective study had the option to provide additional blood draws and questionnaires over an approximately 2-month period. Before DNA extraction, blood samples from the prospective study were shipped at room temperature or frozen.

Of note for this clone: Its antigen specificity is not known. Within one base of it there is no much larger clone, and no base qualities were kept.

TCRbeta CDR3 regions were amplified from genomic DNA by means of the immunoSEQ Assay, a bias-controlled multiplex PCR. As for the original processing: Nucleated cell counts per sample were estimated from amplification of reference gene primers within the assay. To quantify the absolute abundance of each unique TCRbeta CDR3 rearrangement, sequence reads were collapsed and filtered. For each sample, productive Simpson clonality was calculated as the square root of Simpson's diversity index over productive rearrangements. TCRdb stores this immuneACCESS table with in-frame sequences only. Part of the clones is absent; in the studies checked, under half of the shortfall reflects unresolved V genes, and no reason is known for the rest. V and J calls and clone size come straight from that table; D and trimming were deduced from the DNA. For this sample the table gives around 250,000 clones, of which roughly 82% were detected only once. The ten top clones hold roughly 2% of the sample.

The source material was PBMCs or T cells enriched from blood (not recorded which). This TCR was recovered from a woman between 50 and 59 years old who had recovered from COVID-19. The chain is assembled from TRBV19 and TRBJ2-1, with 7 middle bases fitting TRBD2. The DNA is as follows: TGTGCCAGTAGTATCTCCCGGGGGGACAATGAGCAGTTCTTC. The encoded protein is CASSISRGDNEQFF. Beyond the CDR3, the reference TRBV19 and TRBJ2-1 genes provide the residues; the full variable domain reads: DGGITQSPKYLFRKEGQNVTLSCEQNLNHDAMYWYRQDPGQGLRLIYYSQIVNDFQKGDIAEGYSVSREKKESFPLTVTSAQKNPTAFYLCASSISRGDNEQFFGPGTRLTVL.